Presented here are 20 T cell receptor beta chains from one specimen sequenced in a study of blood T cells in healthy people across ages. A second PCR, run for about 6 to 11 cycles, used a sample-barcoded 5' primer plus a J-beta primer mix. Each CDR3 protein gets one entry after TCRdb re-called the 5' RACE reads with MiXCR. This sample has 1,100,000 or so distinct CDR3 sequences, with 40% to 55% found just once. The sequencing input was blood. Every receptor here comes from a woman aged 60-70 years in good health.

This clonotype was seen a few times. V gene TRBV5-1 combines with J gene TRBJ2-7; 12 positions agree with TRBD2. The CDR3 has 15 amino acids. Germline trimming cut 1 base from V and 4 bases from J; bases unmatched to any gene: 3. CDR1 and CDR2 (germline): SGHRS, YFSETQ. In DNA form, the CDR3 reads TGCGCCAGCAGCTTGAGCGGGACTAGCGGGTACGAGCAGTACTTC. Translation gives CASSLSGTSGYEQYF.

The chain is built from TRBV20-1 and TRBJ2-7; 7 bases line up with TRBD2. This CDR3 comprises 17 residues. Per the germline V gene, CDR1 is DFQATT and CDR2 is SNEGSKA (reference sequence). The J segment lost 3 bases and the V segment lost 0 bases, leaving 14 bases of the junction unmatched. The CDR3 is CSARDMGPTSPDYEQYF. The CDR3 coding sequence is TGCAGTGCTAGAGATATGGGGCCGACTAGCCCCGACTACGAGCAGTACTTC.

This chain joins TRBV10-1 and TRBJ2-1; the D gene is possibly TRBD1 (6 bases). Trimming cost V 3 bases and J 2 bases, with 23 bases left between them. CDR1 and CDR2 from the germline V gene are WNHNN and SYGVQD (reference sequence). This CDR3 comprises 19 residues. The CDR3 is CASSELRGPGAGPYNEQFF. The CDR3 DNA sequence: TGCGCCAGCAGTGAATTGCGAGGGCCAGGGGCTGGACCCTACAATGAGCAGTTCTTC.

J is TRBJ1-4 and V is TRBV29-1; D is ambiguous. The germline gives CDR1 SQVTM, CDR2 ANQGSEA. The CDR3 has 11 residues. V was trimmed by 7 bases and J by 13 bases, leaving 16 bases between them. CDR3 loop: CSAQRGGRLFF. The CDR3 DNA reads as TGCAGCGCCCAACGGGGAGGTCGACTGTTTTTT.

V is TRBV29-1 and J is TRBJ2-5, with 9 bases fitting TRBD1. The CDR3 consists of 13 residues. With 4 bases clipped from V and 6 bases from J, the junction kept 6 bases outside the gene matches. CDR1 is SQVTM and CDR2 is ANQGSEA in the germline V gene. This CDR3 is CSVGDRVDQTQYF. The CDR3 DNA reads TGCAGCGTTGGGGACAGGGTCGATCAGACCCAGTACTTC.

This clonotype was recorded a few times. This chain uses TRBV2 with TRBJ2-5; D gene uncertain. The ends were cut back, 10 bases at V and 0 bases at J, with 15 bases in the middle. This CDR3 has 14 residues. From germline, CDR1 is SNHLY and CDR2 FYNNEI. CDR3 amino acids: CANNPGTYQETQYF. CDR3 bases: TGTGCCAACAACCCCGGAACGTACCAAGAGACCCAGTACTTC.

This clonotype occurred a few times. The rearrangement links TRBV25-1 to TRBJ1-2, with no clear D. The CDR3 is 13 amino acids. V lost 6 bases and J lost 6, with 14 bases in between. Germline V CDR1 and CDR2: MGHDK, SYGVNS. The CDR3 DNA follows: TGTGCCAGCAGCGCTATATTGGGCCATGGCTACACCTTC. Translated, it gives CASSAILGHGYTF.

Written as DNA, the CDR3 is TGTGCCAGCAGTTTATCGTACATGGGTTCTTCTAGCGGGGATACGCAGTATTTT. Translation: CASSLSYMGSSSGDTQYF. The rearrangement links TRBV27 to TRBJ2-3; 8 positions agree with TRBD2. The germline V gene has CDR1 MNHEY and CDR2 SMNVEV (reference sequence). Trimming cost V 0 bases and J 6 bases; bases outside gene matches: 14. The CDR3 covers 18 residues.

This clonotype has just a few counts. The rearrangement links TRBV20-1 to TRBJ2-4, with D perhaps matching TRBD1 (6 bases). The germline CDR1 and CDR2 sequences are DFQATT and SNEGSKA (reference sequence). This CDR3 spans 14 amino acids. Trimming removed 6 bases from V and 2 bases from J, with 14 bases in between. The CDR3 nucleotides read TGCAGTGCCAGCGAAACAGGGTCCAAAAACATTCAGTACTTC. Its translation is CSASETGSKNIQYF.

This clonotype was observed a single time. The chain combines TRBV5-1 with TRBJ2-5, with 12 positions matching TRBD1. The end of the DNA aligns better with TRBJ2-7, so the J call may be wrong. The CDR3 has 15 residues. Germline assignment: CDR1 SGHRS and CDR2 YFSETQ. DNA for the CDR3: TGCGCCAGCAGCTCTGGGGACAGGGGGCGGTACGAGCAGTACTTC. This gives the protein CASSSGDRGRYEQYF.

The CDR3 sequence is CASSVAPSLVSGANVLTF. CDR3 DNA: TGTGCCAGCAGCGTAGCTCCCTCCTTGGTCTCTGGGGCCAACGTCCTGACTTTC. V is TRBV9 and J is TRBJ2-6; D unclear. CDR1 is SGDLS, CDR2 YYNGEE, per germline. The germline V and J ends were trimmed by 0 bases and 0 bases, with 13 bases remaining between them. The CDR3 contains 18 residues.

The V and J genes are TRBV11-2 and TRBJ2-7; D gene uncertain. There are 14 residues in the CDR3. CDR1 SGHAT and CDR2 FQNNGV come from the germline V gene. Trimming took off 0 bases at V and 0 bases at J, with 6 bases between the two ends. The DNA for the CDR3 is TGTGCCAGCAGCTTAGAGGTGCTCTCCTACGAGCAGTACTTC. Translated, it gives CASSLEVLSYEQYF.

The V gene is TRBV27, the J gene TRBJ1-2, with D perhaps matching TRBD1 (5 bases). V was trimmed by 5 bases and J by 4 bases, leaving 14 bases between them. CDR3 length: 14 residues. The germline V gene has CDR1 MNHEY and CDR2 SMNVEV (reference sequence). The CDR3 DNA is TGTGCCAGCAGTAGGGGCGGCCGGATCTATGGCTACACCTTC. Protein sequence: CASSRGGRIYGYTF.

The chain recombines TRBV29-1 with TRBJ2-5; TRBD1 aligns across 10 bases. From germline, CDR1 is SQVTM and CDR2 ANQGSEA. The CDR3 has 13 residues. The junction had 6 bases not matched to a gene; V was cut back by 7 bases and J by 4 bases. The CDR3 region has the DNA TGCAGCGGGAGGACAGGGGGAGGAGAGACCCAGTACTTC. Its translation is CSGRTGGGETQYF.

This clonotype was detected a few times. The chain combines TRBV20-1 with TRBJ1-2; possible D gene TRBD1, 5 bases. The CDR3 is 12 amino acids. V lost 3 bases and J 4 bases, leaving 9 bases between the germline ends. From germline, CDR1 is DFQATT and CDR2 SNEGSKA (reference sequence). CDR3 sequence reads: CSASSGTYGYTF. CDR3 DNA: TGCAGTGCTAGCTCAGGGACCTATGGCTACACCTTC.

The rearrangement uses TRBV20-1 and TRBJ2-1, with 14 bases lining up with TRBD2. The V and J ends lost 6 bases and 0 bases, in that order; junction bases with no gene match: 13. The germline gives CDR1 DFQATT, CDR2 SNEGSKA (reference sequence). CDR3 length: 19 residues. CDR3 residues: CSAHTGTSGRSSSYNEQFF. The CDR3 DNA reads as TGCAGTGCCCATACCGGGACTAGCGGGAGATCGAGCTCCTACAATGAGCAGTTCTTC.

The CDR3 is CASSPDATGADTQYF. The DNA for the CDR3 is TGTGCCAGCAGTCCCGACGCGACCGGGGCAGATACGCAGTATTTT. The chain links TRBV7-9 to TRBJ2-3; weak D call: TRBD2 (5 bases). This CDR3 is 15 amino acids long. Trimming cost V 6 bases and J 4 bases, with 17 bases left between them. Germline V gene sequence: CDR1 SEHNR, CDR2 FQNEAQ (reference sequence).

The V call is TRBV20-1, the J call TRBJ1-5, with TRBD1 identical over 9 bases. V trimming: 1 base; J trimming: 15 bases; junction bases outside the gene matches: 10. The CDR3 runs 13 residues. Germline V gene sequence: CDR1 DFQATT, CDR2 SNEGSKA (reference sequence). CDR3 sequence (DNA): TGCAGTGCTAGAGTCCAAACAGGGGGCCCACTGCATTTT. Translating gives CSARVQTGGPLHF.

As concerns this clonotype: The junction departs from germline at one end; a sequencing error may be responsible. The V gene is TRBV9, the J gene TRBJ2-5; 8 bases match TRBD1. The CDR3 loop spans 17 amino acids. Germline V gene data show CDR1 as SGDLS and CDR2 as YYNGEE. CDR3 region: CASSVEPHGTGGEAQYF. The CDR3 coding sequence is TGTGCCAGCAGCGTAGAACCCCACGGGACAGGCGGAGAGGCCCAGTACTTC.

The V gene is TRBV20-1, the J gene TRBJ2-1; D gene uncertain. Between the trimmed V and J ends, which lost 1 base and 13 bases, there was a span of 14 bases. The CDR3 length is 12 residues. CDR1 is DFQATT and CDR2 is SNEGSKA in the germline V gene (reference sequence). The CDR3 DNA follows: TGCAGTGCTAGAGTAGATTTAGGGCTCCAGTTCTTC. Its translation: CSARVDLGLQFF.